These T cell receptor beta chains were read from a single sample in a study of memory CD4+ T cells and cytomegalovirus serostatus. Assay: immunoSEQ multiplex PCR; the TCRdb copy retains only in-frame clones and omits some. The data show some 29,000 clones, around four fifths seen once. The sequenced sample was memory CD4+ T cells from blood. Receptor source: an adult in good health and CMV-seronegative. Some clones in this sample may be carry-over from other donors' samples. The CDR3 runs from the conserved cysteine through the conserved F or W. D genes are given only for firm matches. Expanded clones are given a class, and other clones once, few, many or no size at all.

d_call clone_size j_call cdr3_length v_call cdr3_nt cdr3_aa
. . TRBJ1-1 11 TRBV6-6 TGTGCCAACAGTTATAGAGCGGAAGCTTTCTTT CANSYRAEAFF
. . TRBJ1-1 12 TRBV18 TGTGCCAGCTCACCACCGGGGGGTACAGCTTTCTTT CASSPPGGTAFF
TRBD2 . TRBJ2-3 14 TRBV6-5 TGTGCCAGCAGCGGGACTAGCGGGGAGGATACGCAGTATTTT CASSGTSGEDTQYF
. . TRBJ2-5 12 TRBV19 TGTGCCAGTCGGCAGGTTGGGGAGACCCAGTACTTC CASRQVGETQYF
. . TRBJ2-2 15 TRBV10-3 TGTGCCATCAGTGACCGGGCCTTAGATATGGAGGAGCTGTTTTTT CAISDRALDMEELFF
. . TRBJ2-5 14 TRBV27 TGTGCCAGCAGTTTTGGGGGGCCCCAAGAGACCCAGTACTTC CASSFGGPQETQYF
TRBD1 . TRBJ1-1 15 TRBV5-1 TGCGCCAGCAGGGACACAGGGGTCGGGAACACTGAAGCTTTCTTT CASRDTGVGNTEAFF
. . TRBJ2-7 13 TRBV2 TGTGCCAGCAGGATGGACAGCTCCTACGAGCAGTACTTC CASRMDSSYEQYF
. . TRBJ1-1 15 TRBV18 TGTGCCAGCTCACCACCGGAGGGCCTTTACACTGAAGCTTTCTTT CASSPPEGLYTEAFF
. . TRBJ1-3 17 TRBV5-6 TGTGCCAGCAGCTTGGGGTTGTCGGCTTGGGGTGGAAACACCATATATTTT CASSLGLSAWGGNTIYF
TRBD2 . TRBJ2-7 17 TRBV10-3 TGTGCCATCACCCAATCCGCCGGGGCTAGCGGGACCTACGAGCAGTACTTC CAITQSAGASGTYEQYF
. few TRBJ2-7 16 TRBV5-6 TGTGCCAGCAGCTCGCCTTCGGGGTCACGGGGCTCCGAGCAGTACTTC CASSSPSGSRGSEQYF
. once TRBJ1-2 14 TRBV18 TGTGCCAGCTCACTGGAGGTTAAGGGGGACGGCTACACCTTC CASSLEVKGDGYTF
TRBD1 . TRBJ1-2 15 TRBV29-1 TGCAGCGTTGCCCTTTCGTCCAGGGGGCCGTATGGCTACACCTTC CSVALSSRGPYGYTF
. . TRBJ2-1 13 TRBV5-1 TGCGCCAGCAGACCTGACAGTTACAATGAGCAGTTCTTC CASRPDSYNEQFF
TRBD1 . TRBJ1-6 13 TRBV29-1 TGCAGCGTACAAACAGGGGGGACGACACCCCTCCACTTT CSVQTGGTTPLHF
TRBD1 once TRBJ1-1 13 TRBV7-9 TGTGCCAGCAGCGAAGGGGGCCTGGCTGAAGCTTTCTTT CASSEGGLAEAFF
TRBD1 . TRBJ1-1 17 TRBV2 TGTGCCAGCCAGTGGGGACAGGGAAGGGGGTATAACACTGAAGCTTTCTTT CASQWGQGRGYNTEAFF
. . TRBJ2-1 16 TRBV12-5 TGTGCTAGTGGTTTGGTACTGGGGGGCTCCTACAATGAGCAGTTCTTC CASGLVLGGSYNEQFF
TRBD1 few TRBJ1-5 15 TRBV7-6 TGTGCCAGCATAATCTGGGACAGGGATTTCCAGCCCCAGCATTTT CASIIWDRDFQPQHF
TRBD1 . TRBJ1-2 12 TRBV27 TGTGCCAGCAGTTTCAGGGGGCGAGGCTACACCTTC CASSFRGRGYTF
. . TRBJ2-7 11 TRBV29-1 TGCAGCGCTCAGGACCACTACGAGCAGTACTTC CSAQDHYEQYF
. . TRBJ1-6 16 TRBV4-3 TGCGCCAGCAGCCAAGAGAGAGGGGCCCAAAATTCACCCCTCCACTTT CASSQERGAQNSPLHF
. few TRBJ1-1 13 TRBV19 TGTGCCAGTAGGGAGGGGCCTTACACTGAAGCTTTCTTT CASREGPYTEAFF
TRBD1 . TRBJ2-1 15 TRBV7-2 TGTGCCAGCAGCCTATGGGGACAGGGACTCAATGAGCAGTTCTTC CASSLWGQGLNEQFF
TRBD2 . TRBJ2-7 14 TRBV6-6 TGTGCCAGCAGTTACATTGGGACTAATTCCGAGCAGTACTTC CASSYIGTNSEQYF
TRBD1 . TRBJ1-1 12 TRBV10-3 TGTGCCACCCGAGACAGGGCGCTAGGAGCTTTCTTT CATRDRALGAFF
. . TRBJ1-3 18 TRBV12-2 TGTGCAAGTCGCCTGCGTTTAGGTGTCGAGAGCTCTGGAAACACCATATATTTT CASRLRLGVESSGNTIYF
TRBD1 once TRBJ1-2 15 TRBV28 TGTGCCAGCAGTTACGGCAGGGGGCAAGACTATGGCTACACCTTC CASSYGRGQDYGYTF
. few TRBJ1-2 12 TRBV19 TGTGCCAGTAGTAGGCAAGGGGATGGCTACACCTTC CASSRQGDGYTF
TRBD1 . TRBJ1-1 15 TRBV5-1 TGCGCCAGCAGGGGGGACAGGGGGCGAGTCACTGAAGCTTTCTTT CASRGDRGRVTEAFF
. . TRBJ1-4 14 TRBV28 TGTGCCAGCAGTTTATGGCCAGGAAATGAAAAACTGTTTTTT CASSLWPGNEKLFF
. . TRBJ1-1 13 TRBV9 TGTGCCAGCAGCGTAGGTGGGTACACTGAAGCTTTCTTT CASSVGGYTEAFF
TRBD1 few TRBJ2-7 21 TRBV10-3 TGTGCCATCAGTGTCTCCGAAACGGGACAGGGGAGAGGGTTGGGGTCCTACGAGCAGTACTTC CAISVSETGQGRGLGSYEQYF
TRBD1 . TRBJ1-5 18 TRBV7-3 TGTGCCAGCAGCTTAGGAACCGGGACAGTTGTTAGCAATCAGCCCCAGCATTTT CASSLGTGTVVSNQPQHF
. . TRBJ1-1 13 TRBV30 TGTGCCTGGAACAGGGTGATGAACACTGAAGCTTTCTTT CAWNRVMNTEAFF
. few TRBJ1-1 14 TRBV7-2 TGTGCCAGCAGCTTAGTAAGGGACGGTAGTGAAGCTTTCTTT CASSLVRDGSEAFF
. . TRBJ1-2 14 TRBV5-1 TGCGCCAGCAGCTTGGGGGTAGGGAACTATGGCTACACCTTC CASSLGVGNYGYTF
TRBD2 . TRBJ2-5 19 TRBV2 TGTGCCAGCAGTGAACTAGCGGGGGGGAGTGAGGGAAAAAGAGAGACCCAGTACTTC CASSELAGGSEGKRETQYF
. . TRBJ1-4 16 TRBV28 TGTGCCAGCAGTTCGGCAAGACAGGCAACTAATGAAAAACTGTTTTTT CASSSARQATNEKLFF
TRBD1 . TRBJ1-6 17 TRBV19 TGTGCCAGTAGTATAGCCCCCGACAGGGGGCCCAATTCACCCCTCCACTTT CASSIAPDRGPNSPLHF
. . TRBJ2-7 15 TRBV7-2 TGTGCCAGCAGCCCCCGCGCGGGTAGCTCCTACGAGCAGTACTTC CASSPRAGSSYEQYF